The 32 T cell receptor beta chains listed next were all sequenced from one sample in a study of beta chain features in type 1 diabetes. Sequenced material consisted of expressed TCRB transcripts (all of the isolated RNA was reverse transcribed). Sequenced by immunoSEQ multiplex PCR; TCRdb stores in-frame clones only, minus some. The data show fewer than 25,000 clones, about two thirds seen once. Study outcomes and limitations: In all four CD4+ subsets, TCRB CDR3 length was significantly, moderately reduced in type 1 diabetes.

For these TCRs, the target antigens are not known. The sequenced material came from Tregs from blood. The receptors come from a man between 18 and 35 years old with type 1 diabetes.

This clone was observed once. The chain carries TRBV28 and TRBJ1-2; D gene uncertain. This CDR3 has 14 residues. The V gene's germline CDR1 is MDHEN and CDR2 SYDVKM. V was trimmed by 1 base and J by 3 bases, leaving 9 bases between them. The CDR3 region is CASSLSNSYYGYTF. The CDR3 DNA is TGTGCCAGCAGTTTATCAAACTCCTACTATGGCTACACCTTC.

The CDR3 reads CASSGQGNTEAFF. CDR3 nucleotides: TGCGCCAGCAGTGGGCAGGGGAACACTGAAGCTTTCTTT. This chain uses TRBV10-2 with TRBJ1-1; possible D gene TRBD1, 5 bases. Germline V lookup: CDR1 WSHSY, CDR2 SAAADI. V dropped 4 bases and J dropped 1 base, with 7 bases sitting between them. This CDR3 has 13 residues.

The rearrangement links TRBV27 to TRBJ2-3, with D possibly TRBD2 on 6 matching bases. Germline V CDR1 and CDR2: MNHEY, SMNVEV (reference sequence). This CDR3 comprises 16 residues. V gave up 1 base and J gave up 6 bases, with 17 bases separating them. CDR3 in DNA: TGTGCCAGCAGTTTATTTAGCGGCCGCGATGGGGATACGCAGTATTTT. The encoded protein is CASSLFSGRDGDTQYF.

The chain carries TRBV28 and TRBJ1-6; weak D call: TRBD1 (6 bases). The CDR3 contains 15 residues. Germline CDR1 MDHEN, CDR2 SYDVKM. Trimming pared 6 bases from V and 3 bases from J, leaving 12 bases between. CDR3 bases: TGTGCCAGCAGATATCAGGGGTTCTATAATTCACCCCTCCACTTT. It specifies CASRYQGFYNSPLHF. Full variable domain (missing parts from reference TRBV28 and TRBJ1-6): DVKVTQSSRYLVKRTGEKVFLECVQDMDHENMFWYRQDPGLGLRLIYFSYDVKMKEKGDIPEGYSVSREKKERFSLILESASTNQTSMYLCASRYQGFYNSPLHFGNGTRLTVT.

This clone was counted only a few times. J is TRBJ1-1 and V is TRBV19, with a weak D call TRBD1 (5 bases). The CDR3 runs to 15 residues. V was trimmed by 5 bases and J by 9 bases, leaving 22 bases between them. CDR1 is LNHDA and CDR2 is SQIVND in the germline V gene (reference sequence). Written as DNA, the CDR3 is TGTGCCAGTAGTTCGCTAGCGAGCGGGGCCAGCAAAGCTTTCTTT. Its translation is CASSSLASGASKAFF.

The J gene is TRBJ1-1, the V gene TRBV7-2, with a tentative D call TRBD1 (5 bases). V was shortened by 5 bases and J by 4 bases, with 11 bases between the two germline ends. Germline CDR1 reads SGHTA; CDR2 reads FQGNSA. The CDR3 loop spans 13 amino acids. In DNA form, the CDR3 reads TGTGCCAGCAGCACCGGGGGAGTCACTGAAGCTTTCTTT. This codes for CASSTGGVTEAFF.

The V and J genes are TRBV4-3 and TRBJ2-7, with 8 bases lining up with TRBD1. The CDR3 spans 16 residues. V gave up 3 bases and J gave up 0 bases; unmatched junction bases: 7. CDR1 is LGHNA and CDR2 is YSLEER in the germline V gene. CDR3 bases: TGCGCCAGCAGCCACTACTACAGGGGGAGCTCCTACGAGCAGTACTTC. It encodes CASSHYYRGSSYEQYF.

V and J are TRBV6-1 and TRBJ2-5; no clear D. Germline loops: CDR1 MNHNS, CDR2 SASEGT. The CDR3 loop spans 15 amino acids. Trimming removed 3 bases from V and 4 bases from J, with 15 bases in between. The DNA of the CDR3 is TGTGCCAGCAGTGAGGTCTCTTCCACCGGAGAGACCCAGTACTTC. Translating it yields CASSEVSSTGETQYF.

This rearrangement joins TRBV28 to TRBJ2-2; unclear D gene. Germline V CDR1 and CDR2: MDHEN, SYDVKM. The V gene lost 8 bases and the J gene lost 0 bases, with 4 bases spanning the gap. The length of the CDR3 is 12 residues. CDR3 sequence: CASPSNTGELFF. CDR3 DNA sequence: TGTGCCAGCCCTTCGAACACCGGGGAGCTGTTTTTT.

The chain combines TRBV7-2 with TRBJ1-2; D not certain. In germline, CDR1 is SGHTA, CDR2 FQGNSA. CDR3 length: 12 residues. Trimming took 5 bases from V and 5 from J, leaving 9 bases between them. CDR3 nucleotides: TGTGCCAGCAGCCCCGCAGAATATGGCTACACCTTC. Translating it yields CASSPAEYGYTF.

This clone has just a few counts. V is TRBV11-2 and J is TRBJ2-7; 7 positions agree with TRBD1. The CDR3 is 16 residues long. After removal of 3 bases from V and 3 bases from J, the junction contained 11 bases not matched to a gene. The germline V gene encodes CDR1 SGHAT and CDR2 FQNNGV. CDR3 protein: CASSFGGRQGVYEQYF. CDR3 DNA sequence: TGTGCCAGCAGCTTTGGGGGACGGCAGGGGGTCTACGAGCAGTACTTC.

This rearrangement joins TRBV6-1 to TRBJ2-3, with 8 nucleotides matching TRBD1. V lost 6 bases to trimming and J lost 0 bases; unmatched junction nucleotides: 5. The CDR3 is 15 residues long. Germline V gene lookup returns CDR1 MNHNS and CDR2 SASEGT. The CDR3 region is CASSPRGQSTDTQYF. The CDR3, as DNA: TGTGCCAGCAGCCCCAGGGGGCAGAGCACAGATACGCAGTATTTT.

The chain couples TRBV9 to TRBJ2-7, with 11 bases lining up with TRBD2. Trimming removed 3 bases from V and 3 bases from J; junction bases left unmatched: 5. CDR1 is SGDLS, CDR2 YYNGEE, per germline. The CDR3 is 15 amino acids. CDR3 loop: CASSEGLAEVYEQYF. The CDR3 bases are TGTGCCAGCAGCGAGGGACTAGCGGAAGTCTACGAGCAGTACTTC.

V is TRBV4-1 and J is TRBJ2-1, with 7 bases matching TRBD1. The CDR3 runs 16 residues. In germline, CDR1 is MGHRA, CDR2 YSYEKL. V lost 3 bases and J lost 2; bases outside the gene matches: 7. The chain's CDR3 is CASSHNSGGTYNEQFF. The CDR3 nucleotides are TGCGCCAGCAGCCACAATTCAGGGGGTACCTACAATGAGCAGTTCTTC.

The rearrangement joins TRBV7-7 to TRBJ2-5; 10 bases agree with TRBD2. The CDR3 has 14 amino acids. CDR1 is SSHAT, CDR2 FNYEAQ, per germline (reference sequence). With 8 bases clipped from V and 1 base from J, the junction kept 4 bases outside the gene matches. For the CDR3, the DNA is TGTGCCAGCGGGAAGCGGGGGGGCCAAGAGACCCAGTACTTC. The encoded protein is CASGKRGGQETQYF.

As to this clone: The junction departs from the called germline gene at one end, perhaps through a read error. The rearrangement links TRBV5-6 to TRBJ1-6, with TRBD1 identical over 7 bases. Germline V gene lookup returns CDR1 SGHDT and CDR2 YYEEEE. The CDR3 runs to 15 residues. The CDR3 sequence: CASSWGQTSNSPPRF. The DNA of the CDR3 is TGTGCCAGCAGCTGGGGACAGACCTCCAATTCACCCCCCCGCTTT. The full variable domain, completed using reference TRBV5-6 and TRBJ1-6, is DAGVTQSPTHLIKTRGQQVTLRCSPKSGHDTVSWYQQALGQGPQFIFQYYEEEERQRGNFPDRFSGHQFPNYSSELNVNALLLGDSALYLCASSWGQTSNSPPRFGNGTRLTVT.

The CDR3 loop reads CSVTRNRGLDSEQYF. The CDR3 DNA is TGCAGCGTGACAAGGAACAGGGGTTTGGACTCGGAGCAGTACTTC. The chain uses TRBV29-1 and TRBJ2-7; 7 bases are a match to TRBD1. From germline, CDR1 is SQVTM and CDR2 ANQGSEA. The V gene end was trimmed by 6 bases and the J gene end by 7 bases; junction bases not matched to a gene: 18. This CDR3 spans 15 amino acids.

The chain carries TRBV5-1 and TRBJ2-7, with 8 bases that match TRBD1. The CDR3 has 15 amino acids. Germline CDR1 and CDR2: SGHRS and YFSETQ. The V and J ends lost 3 bases and 3 bases, in that order; junction bases with no gene match: 8. The chain's CDR3 is CASSSLTGESYEQYF. As DNA, the CDR3 is TGCGCCAGCAGCTCCTTGACAGGGGAAAGCTACGAGCAGTACTTC.

This clone was detected a few times. V and J are TRBV2 and TRBJ2-7, with D possibly matching TRBD1 (5 bases). CDR1 and CDR2 (germline): SNHLY, FYNNEI. The CDR3 contains 13 residues. Trimming took off 6 bases at V and 0 bases at J, with 9 bases between the two ends. The CDR3 DNA reads TGTGCCAGCAGGGTAGACAGCTCCTACGAGCAGTACTTC. It codes for CASRVDSSYEQYF.

The chain has TRBV7-9 and TRBJ2-1; D unresolved. The CDR3 has 14 amino acids. V dropped 1 base and J dropped 1 base, with 5 bases sitting between them. CDR1 SEHNR and CDR2 FQNEAQ come from the germline V gene (reference sequence). In nucleotides, the CDR3 is TGTGCCAGCAGCTTAGTCGTATCCTACAATGAGCAGTTCTTC. Protein: CASSLVVSYNEQFF.

This sequence joins TRBV11-2 and TRBJ2-1; tentative D call: TRBD2 (5 bases). The CDR3 sequence is 14 residues long. The V end lost 3 bases, the J end lost 3 bases, and 9 bases lay between the germline ends. CDR1 SGHAT and CDR2 FQNNGV come from the germline V gene. The CDR3 region is CASSFGIIYNEQFF. The CDR3 bases are TGTGCCAGCAGCTTCGGGATTATCTACAATGAGCAGTTCTTC.

The J gene is TRBJ2-5, the V gene TRBV30; 9 bases are shared with TRBD1. The germline CDR1 and CDR2 sequences are GTSNPN and SVGIG (reference sequence). Germline trimming cut 2 bases from V and 7 bases from J; bases unmatched to any gene: 8. The CDR3 contains 14 residues. The CDR3 protein is CAWSRTGARTTQYF. CDR3 in DNA: TGTGCCTGGAGTAGGACAGGGGCCCGGACGACCCAGTACTTC. The whole variable domain, filled in from reference TRBV30 and TRBJ2-5, reads SQTIHQWPATLVQPVGSPLSLECTVEGTSNPNLYWYRQAAGRGLQLLFYSVGIGQISSEVPQNLSASRPQDRQFILSSKKLLLSDSGFYLCAWSRTGARTTQYFGPGTRLLVL.

This clone was observed a single time. V gene TRBV29-1 combines with J gene TRBJ1-1, with D possibly matching TRBD1 (6 bases). The ends were cut back, 3 bases at V and 0 bases at J, with 17 bases in the middle. This CDR3 spans 16 amino acids. Germline V gene sequence: CDR1 SQVTM, CDR2 ANQGSEA. CDR3 residues: CSVDWGGRTLNTEAFF. The DNA for the CDR3 is TGCAGCGTTGACTGGGGGGGGCGAACCCTGAACACTGAAGCTTTCTTT.

The chain has TRBV28 and TRBJ1-2; TRBD1 might be the D (5 bases). Trimming removed 7 bases from V and 6 bases from J, with 12 bases in between. CDR1 is MDHEN and CDR2 is SYDVKM in the germline V gene. There are 12 residues in the CDR3. CDR3 residues: CASMIRADGYTF. CDR3 nucleotide sequence: TGTGCCAGCATGATCAGGGCTGATGGCTACACCTTC.

This chain connects TRBV5-4 to TRBJ2-4; D call uncertain. CDR1 and CDR2 from the germline V gene are SGHNT and YYREEE (reference sequence). Deletions cut 5 bases from V and 2 bases from J, with 8 bases between. The CDR3 covers 13 residues. The CDR3 DNA reads as TGTGCCAGCAGTTTTGAGACCAAAAACATTCAGTACTTC. The encoded protein is CASSFETKNIQYF.

The sample holds a few counts of this clone. This chain links TRBV20-1 with TRBJ2-7; D is possibly TRBD1 (5 bases). V lost 7 bases and J 7 bases, leaving 14 bases between the germline ends. Germline values: CDR1 DFQATT, CDR2 SNEGSKA (reference sequence). This CDR3 has 11 amino acids. In DNA, the CDR3 is TGCAGTGTTCTGCATCCAGGGGAGCAGTACTTC. The encoded protein is CSVLHPGEQYF.

CDR3 DNA: TGTGCCAGCAAGCGACAGGGTGGTGGGGCCAACGTCCTGACTTTC. It codes for CASKRQGGGANVLTF. This chain links TRBV2 with TRBJ2-6; 7 bases map to TRBD1. V dropped 7 bases and J dropped 3; count of bases not matched to a gene: 6. This CDR3 has 15 amino acids. From germline, CDR1 is SNHLY and CDR2 FYNNEI.

The chain links TRBV10-3 to TRBJ2-1; D unresolved. V was trimmed by 6 bases and J by 9 bases, leaving 12 bases between them. The germline CDR1 and CDR2 sequences are ENHRY and SYGVKD. The CDR3 totals 12 residues. This CDR3 reads CAISQQQFEQFF. The CDR3 nucleotides read TGTGCCATCAGCCAGCAACAGTTTGAGCAGTTCTTC.

This clone was counted a few times. The chain uses TRBV2 and TRBJ2-7; D not certain. Germline V lookup: CDR1 SNHLY, CDR2 FYNNEI. The CDR3 totals 11 residues. V was shortened by 5 bases and J by 1 base, with 3 bases between the two germline ends. CDR3 nucleotides: TGTGCCAGCAGTTCGTCCTACGAGCAGTACTTC. The encoded protein is CASSSSYEQYF.

The gene calls are TRBV2 and TRBJ1-6; 9 bases fit TRBD1. The V gene's germline CDR1 is SNHLY and CDR2 FYNNEI. V trimming: 7 bases; J trimming: 6 bases; junction bases outside the gene matches: 4. The CDR3 runs to 14 residues. The CDR3: CASIPTGGNSPLHF. The CDR3 bases are TGTGCCAGCATTCCGACAGGGGGTAATTCACCCCTCCACTTT. Full variable domain (outside the CDR3, taken from reference TRBV2 and TRBJ1-6): EPEVTQTPSHQVTQMGQEVILRCVPISNHLYFYWYRQILGQKVEFLVSFYNNEISEKSEIFDDQFSVERPDGSNFTLKIRSTKLEDSAMYFCASIPTGGNSPLHFGNGTRLTVT.

V is TRBV5-1 and J is TRBJ2-7; 9 positions match TRBD1. Germline CDR1 is SGHRS and CDR2 is YFSETQ. The CDR3 extends over 14 amino acids. Trimming took 4 bases from V and 1 from J; bases not matched to a gene: 3. The DNA of the CDR3 is TGCGCCAGCAGCGGGACAGGGAATTCCTACGAGCAGTACTTC. This gives the protein CASSGTGNSYEQYF.

This chain links TRBV10-3 with TRBJ2-7; 13 bases are shared with TRBD2. The CDR3 is 21 residues long. In germline, CDR1 is ENHRY, CDR2 SYGVKD. The V gene end was trimmed by 5 bases and the J gene end by 3 bases; junction bases not matched to a gene: 22. The CDR3 sequence is CAISRGTSGTWGDGRNYEQYF. The CDR3 nucleotides read TGTGCCATCAGTCGCGGGACTAGCGGGACTTGGGGTGATGGTCGGAACTACGAGCAGTACTTC.